One sample yielded the 15 T cell receptor beta chains listed below, sequenced in a study of blood T cell repertoires in COVID-19. TCRdb's copy holds only in-frame clones and misses some; the assay was immunoSEQ multiplex PCR. The sample lists 280,000 or so clones; approximately 85% were seen once. Sequencing was done on a sample of PBMCs or T cells enriched from blood (not recorded which). Source of these receptors: a man in his thirties or forties who had recovered from COVID-19.

This chain links TRBV20-1 with TRBJ2-6; 9 bases are a match to TRBD1. CDR3 length: 16 amino acids. V gave up 3 bases and J gave up 0 bases; unmatched junction bases: 3. Germline values: CDR1 DFQATT, CDR2 SNEGSKA (reference sequence). The CDR3: CSASGTGSSGANVLTF. As DNA, the CDR3 is TGCAGTGCTAGTGGGACAGGGAGCTCTGGGGCCAACGTCCTGACTTTC.

V is TRBV19 and J is TRBJ1-1, with TRBD1 matching 9 bases. The CDR3 covers 15 residues. The junction had 6 bases not matched to a gene; V was cut back by 3 bases and J by 4 bases. Germline-derived CDR1 and CDR2 are LNHDA and SQIVND (reference sequence). CDR3 nucleotides: TGTGCCAGTAGTATTACAGGGGGCCTCTTCACTGAAGCTTTCTTT. Protein: CASSITGGLFTEAFF.

This clone was seen ten or more times. CDR3 coding DNA: TGTGCCAGCAGAGGGCAGGGGTATTCCGGGGAGCTGTTTTTT. This translates into CASRGQGYSGELFF. This rearrangement joins TRBV27 to TRBJ2-2, with D maybe TRBD1 (6 bases). Germline CDR1 is MNHEY and CDR2 is SMNVEV (reference sequence). The V end was cut by 6 bases, the J end by 6 bases, with 14 bases between. This CDR3 is 14 amino acids long.

The genes are TRBV13 and TRBJ1-1; no clear D gene. The CDR3 has 14 residues. Looked up from germline, CDR1 is PRHDT and CDR2 is FYEKMQ (reference sequence). Trimming pared 2 bases from V and 7 bases from J, leaving 14 bases between. The CDR3 region is CASSLSRQSREAFF. In DNA form, the CDR3 reads TGTGCCAGCAGCTTAAGCCGACAAAGCCGTGAAGCTTTCTTT.

In DNA, the CDR3 is TGTGCCAGCAGTGCTAGCGGGGGGGCCAATGAGCAGTTCTTC. Protein: CASSASGGANEQFF. The chain combines TRBV6-4 with TRBJ2-1; the match to TRBD2 covers 12 bases. Trimming cost V 4 bases and J 6 bases; bases outside gene matches: 1. The length of the CDR3 is 14 residues. CDR1 and CDR2 (germline): MRHNA, SNTAGT.

The chain couples TRBV6-4 to TRBJ1-2; the D gene is possibly TRBD1 (5 bases). Germline-derived CDR1 and CDR2 are MRHNA and SNTAGT. There are 12 residues in the CDR3. V lost 4 bases and J 4 bases, leaving 7 bases between the germline ends. This CDR3 is CASSGGGYGYTF. CDR3 bases: TGTGCCAGCAGTGGGGGCGGCTATGGCTACACCTTC.

The chain employs TRBV7-2 and TRBJ1-1; D call uncertain. The germline V and J ends were trimmed by 5 bases and 6 bases, with 13 bases remaining between them. The CDR3 runs to 13 residues. Looked up from germline, CDR1 is SGHTA and CDR2 is FQGNSA. CDR3 bases: TGTGCCAGCAGCCCAACTAGTCGCGCTGAAGCTTTCTTT. It codes for CASSPTSRAEAFF.

CDR3 residues: CASRAGVTVRGSPLHF. CDR3 bases: TGTGCCAGCAGAGCGGGGGTAACCGTTCGAGGTTCACCCCTCCACTTT. The chain employs TRBV7-2 and TRBJ1-6, with D perhaps matching TRBD1 (5 bases). This CDR3 is 16 amino acids long. Germline loops: CDR1 SGHTA, CDR2 FQGNSA. Trimming took off 6 bases at V and 9 bases at J, with 21 bases between the two ends.

This clone was counted once. The chain uses TRBV7-2 and TRBJ2-3, with no clear D. The CDR3 has 14 amino acids. The germline CDR1 and CDR2 sequences are SGHTA and FQGNSA. The V end was cut by 3 bases, the J end by 2 bases, with 9 bases between. The CDR3 region is CASSFASDTDTQYF. The CDR3 coding sequence is TGTGCCAGCAGCTTCGCCAGTGACACAGATACGCAGTATTTT. Full variable domain (remainder filled in from reference TRBV7-2 and TRBJ2-3): GAGVSQSPSNKVTEKGKDVELRCDPISGHTALYWYRQSLGQGLEFLIYFQGNSAPDKSGLPSDRFSAERTGGSVSTLTIQRTQQEDSAVYLCASSFASDTDTQYFGPGTRLTVL.

The gene calls are TRBV2 and TRBJ1-4; TRBD1 might be the D (5 bases). V was trimmed by 3 bases and J by 8 bases, leaving 10 bases between them. This CDR3 is 13 amino acids long. Germline V gene lookup returns CDR1 SNHLY and CDR2 FYNNEI. The CDR3: CASSDLEGEKLFF. CDR3 sequence (DNA): TGTGCCAGCAGTGACTTGGAGGGGGAAAAACTGTTTTTT.

This clone has a single count. This chain links TRBV7-6 with TRBJ1-4; 7 nucleotides line up with TRBD1. V shed 2 bases and J 4 bases; nucleotides not matched to a gene: 4. This CDR3 region has 15 residues. Germline CDR1 SGHVS, CDR2 FNYEAQ. For the CDR3, the DNA is TGTGCCAGCAGCTTAAGGGACAGCTTTAATGAAAAACTGTTTTTT. Amino acids: CASSLRDSFNEKLFF.

This chain connects TRBV7-3 to TRBJ2-1, with 9 nucleotides matching TRBD2. The V gene's germline CDR1 is SGHTA and CDR2 FQGTGA. There are 17 residues in the CDR3. After removal of 5 bases from V and 2 bases from J, the junction contained 10 bases not matched to a gene. CDR3 in DNA: TGTGCCAGCAGCGGCTCACCAGCGGGGGGCACCTACAATGAGCAGTTCTTC. It translates to CASSGSPAGGTYNEQFF.

This clone is a singleton in its sample. This chain joins TRBV14 and TRBJ2-5, with D hard to call. Germline V CDR1 and CDR2: SGHDN, FVKESK. V was cut by 2 bases and J by 7 bases, with 5 bases left in between. This CDR3 is built from 11 residues. This CDR3 is CASSQFGTQYF. In DNA, the CDR3 is TGTGCCAGCAGCCAATTCGGGACCCAGTACTTC.

The rearrangement joins TRBV9 to TRBJ1-4; possible D gene TRBD1, 5 bases. Trimming stripped 3 bases from V and 6 bases from J, with 15 bases between. CDR1 and CDR2 from the germline V gene are SGDLS and YYNGEE. The CDR3 extends over 15 amino acids. Written as DNA, the CDR3 is TGTGCCAGCAGCGGTAGGGGAGGCGAAGATGAAAAACTGTTTTTT. It specifies CASSGRGGEDEKLFF.

The chain couples TRBV7-8 to TRBJ2-7, with 8 bases lining up with TRBD1. V dropped 5 bases and J dropped 3; count of bases not matched to a gene: 9. There are 15 residues in the CDR3. Germline-derived CDR1 and CDR2 are SGHVS and FQNEAQ. The CDR3 coding sequence is TGTGCCAGCAGCCTTGACAGGGGTGTTGGCTACGAGCAGTACTTC. It codes for CASSLDRGVGYEQYF.